A single sample is the source of the 27 T cell receptor beta chains below, sequenced in a study of post-analysis software for immune sequencing data. Study outcomes and limitations: In patients, five TRBV segments were more frequent than in controls, with TRBV5-6, TRBV5-1 and TRBV20-1 among them.

Their antigens are not known. Unique molecular identifiers tagged the TCR beta cDNA libraries. TCRdb called the PCR reads again in MiXCR, with one record for every CDR3 protein. This table holds roughly 200,000 distinct CDR3 sequences, around 29% found once. Sequencing was done on a sample of blood. The receptors derive from a girl younger than 18 with multiple sclerosis.

This clonotype was observed many times. The chain links TRBV5-1 to TRBJ1-2; D gene uncertain. The CDR3 is 14 residues long. Germline CDR1 reads SGHRS; CDR2 reads YFSETQ. Deletions cut 4 bases from V and 7 bases from J, with 17 bases between. CDR3 bases: TGCGCCAGCAGCCCGAATATAGGGAAACGTGGCTACACCTTC. Protein: CASSPNIGKRGYTF.

The chain recombines TRBV2 with TRBJ1-5; D is uncertain. The CDR3 consists of 12 residues. V lost 1 base and J 6 bases, leaving 4 bases between the germline ends. CDR1 and CDR2 from the germline V gene are SNHLY and FYNNEI. CDR3 coding DNA: TGTGCCAGCAGTGAAGGATTTCAGCCCCAGCATTTT. As protein: CASSEGFQPQHF.

The sample holds a few counts of this clonotype. The V call is TRBV2, the J call TRBJ2-5, with unresolved D. The ends were cut back, 7 bases at V and 4 bases at J, with 19 bases in the middle. This CDR3 is built from 15 residues. CDR1 and CDR2 from the germline V gene are SNHLY and FYNNEI. The CDR3 region has the DNA TGTGCCAGCAAGATAGAGGTTGGACCCGGAGAGACCCAGTACTTC. Amino acid sequence: CASKIEVGPGETQYF.

This clonotype was picked up many times. V gene TRBV14 combines with J gene TRBJ2-3; D gene unclear. In germline, CDR1 is SGHDN, CDR2 FVKESK. Trimming stripped 3 bases from V and 6 bases from J, with 4 bases between. This CDR3 region has 11 residues. CDR3 sequence reads: CASSHKDTQYF. The CDR3 DNA follows: TGTGCCAGCAGCCACAAGGATACGCAGTATTTT.

V usage is TRBV28 and J usage is TRBJ2-3, with D perhaps matching TRBD1 (5 bases). This CDR3 contains 15 residues. Germline V CDR1 and CDR2: MDHEN, SYDVKM. V was cut by 3 bases and J by 1 base, with 11 bases left in between. The CDR3 is CASSFGLGGTDTQYF. DNA of the CDR3: TGTGCCAGCAGTTTCGGTCTAGGGGGCACAGATACGCAGTATTTT.

This clonotype was seen at least ten times. The chain uses TRBV20-1 and TRBJ2-7; D call uncertain. This CDR3 contains 13 residues. The ends were cut back, 0 bases at V and 0 bases at J, with 6 bases in the middle. Germline V gene data show CDR1 as DFQATT and CDR2 as SNEGSKA (reference sequence). CDR3 sequence: CSARDPNSYEQYF. The CDR3 coding sequence is TGCAGTGCTAGAGATCCAAACTCCTACGAGCAGTACTTC.

This clonotype was observed once. This could be a read error, since a much larger clone is one nucleotide away. The chain carries TRBV2 and TRBJ2-7, with 8 bases aligning to TRBD1. The trim removed 7 bases at V and 5 bases at J, leaving 13 bases unmatched. Looked up from germline, CDR1 is SNHLY and CDR2 is FYNNEI. The CDR3 totals 15 residues. CDR3 coding DNA: TGTGCCAGCACCAGAGCCGGACAGGGTGCCGACGAGCAGTACTTC. It encodes CASTRAGQGADEQYF.

This clonotype showed up just a few times. This clone may be a read error of a much larger clone one base away. The chain uses TRBV5-1 and TRBJ2-5; D is possibly TRBD2 (5 bases). Germline values: CDR1 SGHRS, CDR2 YFSETQ. The CDR3 runs 13 residues. Trimming pared 5 bases from V and 9 bases from J, leaving 17 bases between. The CDR3 region has the DNA TGCGCCAGCAGTCAGTCGGGGTTGGAGGCCCAGTACTTC. Its translation: CASSQSGLEAQYF.

Regarding this clonotype: This clone may be a read error of a much larger clone one base away. The gene calls are TRBV29-1 and TRBJ2-5; the match to TRBD1 covers 8 bases. V gave up 6 bases and J gave up 4 bases; unmatched junction bases: 4. Germline CDR1 reads SQVTM; CDR2 reads ANQGSEA. The CDR3 has 12 amino acids. CDR3 sequence reads: CSVQGVGETQYF. The DNA of the CDR3 is TGCAGCGTACAGGGGGTGGGAGAGACCCAGTACTTC.

This clonotype was recorded only once. A clone one base away is much larger, so this may be a read error. The chain combines TRBV28 with TRBJ1-2; D is possibly TRBD1 (5 bases). V was pared by 5 bases and J by 9 bases, with 10 bases between. The CDR3 extends over 11 amino acids. Per germline, CDR1 MDHEN and CDR2 SYDVKM. The CDR3 DNA reads TGTGCCAGCAGTCCAGGGAATAGCTACACCTTC. It codes for CASSPGNSYTF.

As for this clonotype: This may be a read error: a much more frequent sequence differs by one nucleotide. The chain is built from TRBV5-6 and TRBJ2-7; D gene ambiguous. This CDR3 has 14 amino acids. CDR1 is SGHDT, CDR2 YYEEEE, per germline. CDR3 DNA sequence: TGTGCCAGCAGCCACGTACTTAGGGCCTACAAGCAGTACTTC. Translated: CASSHVLRAYKQYF.

A note on this clonotype: A much larger clone is a single base away; this may be a read error. This chain uses TRBV11-2 with TRBJ2-7, with D tentatively TRBD2 (5 bases). V lost 10 bases to trimming and J lost 4 bases, with 17 bases between them. CDR1 and CDR2 from the germline V gene are SGHAT and FQNNGV. The length of the CDR3 is 13 residues. DNA for the CDR3: TGTGCCAACAACCGGGGTAGAAGATACGAGCAGTACTTC. This codes for CANNRGRRYEQYF. The full variable domain, with the rest looked up from reference TRBV11-2 and TRBJ2-7, is EAGVAQSPRYKIIEKRQSVAFWCNPISGHATLYWYQQILGQGPKLLIQFQNNGVVDDSQLPKDRFSAERLKGVDSTLKIQPAKLEDSAVYLCANNRGRRYEQYFGPGTRLTVT.

To note about this clonotype: This may be a read error, as it is one base from a much larger clone. The gene calls are TRBV6-5 and TRBJ2-1; tentative D call: TRBD2 (5 bases). The ends were cut back, 6 bases at V and 2 bases at J, with 11 bases in the middle. The CDR3 contains 14 residues. CDR1 and CDR2 from the germline V gene are MNHEY and SVGAGI. In DNA, the CDR3 is TGTGCCAGCAGGTACCGGACTGCCTACAATGAGCAGTTCTTC. Its protein is CASRYRTAYNEQFF.

This chain uses TRBV7-9 with TRBJ2-2, with 11 bases that match TRBD2. With V trimmed by 2 bases and J by 7 bases, 3 bases remained unmatched. From germline, CDR1 is SEHNR and CDR2 FQNEAQ (reference sequence). This CDR3 has 15 amino acids. CDR3 loop: CASSLTSGSLGELFF. The DNA for the CDR3 is TGTGCCAGCAGCTTAACTAGCGGGAGCCTCGGGGAGCTGTTTTTT.

This clonotype was picked up many times. The chain joins TRBV20-1 to TRBJ1-2; 7 bases match TRBD1. The CDR3 is 12 amino acids. Germline V lookup: CDR1 DFQATT, CDR2 SNEGSKA (reference sequence). V dropped 0 bases and J dropped 7; count of bases not matched to a gene: 2. Written as DNA, the CDR3 is TGCAGTGCTAGAGACCACAGGGGTGGCTACACCTTC. Its translation: CSARDHRGGYTF.

The rearrangement joins TRBV6-5 to TRBJ2-7; the match to TRBD2 covers 14 bases. CDR3 size: 15 residues. Germline-derived CDR1 and CDR2 are MNHEY and SVGAGI. V gave up 4 bases and J gave up 4 bases; unmatched junction bases: 3. The CDR3 spells CASSFGLAGGYEQYF. CDR3 sequence (DNA): TGTGCCAGCAGTTTCGGACTAGCGGGGGGATACGAGCAGTACTTC.

Ten or more counts support this clonotype. The chain is built from TRBV29-1 and TRBJ2-1, with D possibly being TRBD1 or TRBD2 (6 bases each). This CDR3 comprises 15 residues. CDR1 SQVTM and CDR2 ANQGSEA come from the germline V gene. The V gene lost 4 bases and the J gene lost 0 bases, with 13 bases spanning the gap. The CDR3 spells CSVGKGGSSYNEQFF. CDR3 coding DNA: TGCAGCGTTGGGAAAGGGGGGAGCTCCTACAATGAGCAGTTCTTC.

Regarding this clonotype: A much larger clone lies one base from this, so it may be a read error. J is TRBJ2-7 and V is TRBV30; TRBD1 matches 9 bases. The CDR3 runs to 13 residues. CDR1 and CDR2 from the germline V gene are GTSNPN and SVGIG (reference sequence). CDR3 coding DNA: TGTACCGGAAGCCGGACAGGGGTATACGAGCAGTACTTC. This sequence encodes CTGSRTGVYEQYF.

About this clonotype itself: One end of the junction is discordant with germline, which a read error may explain. V is TRBV7-7 and J is TRBJ1-3; perhaps TRBD1 as D (5 bases). CDR1 and CDR2 from the germline V gene are SSHAT and FNYEAQ (reference sequence). The CDR3 runs 15 residues. For the CDR3, the DNA is TGTGCCAGCAGTTCGGGACCGAACTCTGGTAACACCATATATTTT. The encoded protein is CASSSGPNSGNTIYF.

On this clonotype: Possible read error: a much larger clone is one base away. The V and J genes are TRBV5-1 and TRBJ2-7; D possibly matches TRBD1 or TRBD2 (5 bases each). The CDR3 consists of 14 residues. Germline V gene lookup returns CDR1 SGHRS and CDR2 YFSETQ. The CDR3, as DNA: TGCACCAGCAGCTTGGCCAGGGAGTCCTACGAGCAGTACTTC. Protein: CTSSLARESYEQYF.

A word on this clonotype: Since a much larger clone is just one base distant, this may be a read error. This chain connects TRBV7-9 to TRBJ2-5; 8 bases agree with TRBD1. The last part of the DNA fits TRBJ2-7 better; the J call may be wrong. The CDR3 covers 15 residues. CDR1 and CDR2 from the germline V gene are SEHNR and FQNEAQ (reference sequence). CDR3 DNA: TGTGCCAGCAGCTTAGAGACAGGGGCCGGATACGAGCAGTACTTC. It specifies CASSLETGAGYEQYF.

The chain links TRBV29-1 to TRBJ2-5, with D possibly called TRBD1 or TRBD2 (5 bases each). Between the trimmed V and J ends, which lost 4 bases and 11 bases, there was a span of 23 bases. This CDR3 has 14 amino acids. Germline V CDR1 and CDR2: SQVTM, ANQGSEA. The CDR3 DNA reads as TGCAGCGTTGGAGGGGCGGCCACCTACAATGAGCAGTACTTC. This codes for CSVGGAATYNEQYF.

This clonotype was counted ten times or more. The rearrangement uses TRBV6-5 and TRBJ1-4, with TRBD1 identical over 9 bases. The CDR3 contains 16 residues. J lost 6 bases, V lost 5 bases, and 10 bases had no gene match. Looked up from germline, CDR1 is MNHEY and CDR2 is SVGAGI. In DNA, the CDR3 is TGTGCCAGCAGTCCCCAAGCCGGGACAGGGTATGAAAAACTGTTTTTT. Protein product: CASSPQAGTGYEKLFF.

This clonotype was detected many times. V and J are TRBV28 and TRBJ2-7, with a possible D match to TRBD2 (6 bases). V was pared by 5 bases and J by 12 bases, with 20 bases between. Germline V gene data show CDR1 as MDHEN and CDR2 as SYDVKM. The CDR3 contains 13 residues. The CDR3 spells CASSQGLAVLRYF. DNA for the CDR3: TGTGCCAGCAGTCAGGGACTCGCGGTGCTGCGGTACTTC.

Notes on this clonotype: It may be a read error: a sequence one base away is much more abundant. This chain uses TRBV7-2 with TRBJ2-1; 10 bases line up with TRBD2. With V trimmed by 2 bases and J by 3 bases, 10 bases remained unmatched. Per the germline V gene, CDR1 is SGHTA and CDR2 is FQGNSA. This CDR3 is 18 amino acids long. CDR3 coding DNA: TGTGCCAGCAGCTTATTTATGGCTAGCGGGAGTAGCTACAATGAGCAGTTCTTC. Translating it yields CASSLFMASGSSYNEQFF.

The V call is TRBV5-1, the J call TRBJ1-4; D may be TRBD1 (6 bases). Germline V gene lookup returns CDR1 SGHRS and CDR2 YFSETQ. The CDR3 totals 15 residues. V lost 3 bases and J lost 7, with 16 bases in between. The CDR3 DNA is TGCGCCAGCAGCTCGGGACACCCCATGGCTGAAAAACTGTTTTTT. It yields the protein CASSSGHPMAEKLFF.

This clonotype was counted many times. Here the CDR3 reads CSARLAARNEQFF. DNA of the CDR3: TGCAGTGCTAGACTAGCGGCTAGAAATGAGCAGTTCTTC. The chain combines TRBV20-1 with TRBJ2-1, with TRBD2 identical over 7 bases. Per the germline V gene, CDR1 is DFQATT and CDR2 is SNEGSKA (reference sequence). The V gene end was trimmed by 2 bases and the J gene end by 7 bases; junction bases not matched to a gene: 5. The CDR3 has 13 amino acids.